Described below is a single TCR beta chain sequence and its context. The antigen remains unidentified. This sample was included in a study of T cell responses to AZD1222 COVID-19 vaccine. Whole-study findings and limits: Unmutated regions of variants are reportedly targeted by nearly half of spike-specific TCRs.

The protocol was immunoSEQ multiplex PCR, while the TCRdb copy is restricted to in-frame clones and leaves out a portion. Of about 150,000 clones in the sample, around 90% were seen once. There are 14 residues in the CDR3. V lost 7 bases, J lost 5 bases, and 5 bases stayed unmatched. From germline, CDR1 is SNHLY and CDR2 FYNNEI. This clonotype was sampled from an adult who received the AZD1222 COVID-19 vaccine. Sample: peripheral blood, taken 28 days after the second AZD1222 dose. The rearrangement links TRBV2 to TRBJ1-2; 12 bases match TRBD1. The CDR3 reads CASNRDRGQYGYTF. CDR3 DNA sequence: TGTGCCAGCAACAGGGACAGGGGGCAGTATGGCTACACCTTC.